The entry below describes one TCR beta chain. This record belongs to a study of blood T cell repertoires in COVID-19. Background on the study: Some COVID-19 samples were acute and others convalescent; all came from the United States, Italy and Spain.

In the authors' methods: Estimation of nucleated cell counts was performed using reference gene primer amplification. Here immunoSEQ multiplex PCR was the method, and the copy in TCRdb shows in-frame clones only, minus some. From that table come the V and J calls and clone size; the DNA was used to work out D and trimming. The repertoire holds 85,000 to 130,000 clones, roughly 80% seen once, with roughly 13% in the top ten. V gave up 5 bases and J gave up 4 bases; unmatched junction bases: 9. Germline CDR1 and CDR2: SEHNR and FQNEAQ (reference sequence). CDR3 size: 15 residues. This receptor was identified in a woman aged 60-70 years with acute or convalescent COVID-19. Sequenced input: peripheral blood. The rearrangement joins TRBV7-9 to TRBJ2-3; 7 bases are a match to TRBD2. The CDR3 loop is CASSPGGGPPDTQYF. The CDR3 DNA is TGTGCCAGCAGCCCTGGGGGGGGACCCCCAGATACGCAGTATTTT.